The sample holds many counts of the clone carrying this TCR beta chain. The sample is drawn from a study of regulatory T cells in long-lasting Graves disease. The time point was: persistent/refractory GD, antithyroid drugs over 5 years with positive TRAb. The TCR library was made from RNA that had been extracted from PBMCs in TRIzol. With V trimmed by 6 bases and J by 3 bases, 9 bases remained unmatched. Germline lookup yields CDR1 SNHLY and CDR2 FYNNEI. This CDR3 is built from 16 residues. Through Arm-PCR of CDR3 regions and iRepertoire HTBI primers, TCR beta libraries were built. TCRdb called the multiplex PCR reads again in MiXCR, with one record for every CDR3 protein. Among about 290,000 distinct CDR3 sequences listed, 22% were seen once.

The chain uses TRBV2 and TRBJ2-7, with TRBD1 identical over 12 bases. The starting material was peripheral blood mononuclear cells (PBMCs), obtained when the disease was refractory, from a patient treated with antithyroid drugs. This sequence was found in a female donor with Graves disease. DNA of the CDR3: TGTGCCAGCAGAGATCCCGGGACAGGGGGCAACTACGAGCAGTACTTC. Protein sequence: CASRDPGTGGNYEQYF.